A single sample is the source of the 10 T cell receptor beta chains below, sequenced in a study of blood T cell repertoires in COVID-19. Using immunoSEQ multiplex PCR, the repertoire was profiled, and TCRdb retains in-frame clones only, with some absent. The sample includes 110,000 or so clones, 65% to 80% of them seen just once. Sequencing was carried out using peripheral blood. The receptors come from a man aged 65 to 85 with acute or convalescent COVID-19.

CDR3: CASSSMEVVGYTF. The DNA of the CDR3 is TGTGCCAGCAGTTCTATGGAGGTGGTTGGCTACACCTTC. The chain carries TRBV12-3 or TRBV12-4 and TRBJ1-2; unclear D gene. V shed 4 bases and J shed 7 bases, with 13 bases lying between them. This CDR3 spans 13 amino acids.

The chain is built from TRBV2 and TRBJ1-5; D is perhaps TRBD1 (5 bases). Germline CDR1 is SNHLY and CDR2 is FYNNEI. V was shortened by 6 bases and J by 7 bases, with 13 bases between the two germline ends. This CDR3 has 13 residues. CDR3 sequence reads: CASSAREIQPQHF. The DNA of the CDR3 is TGTGCCAGCAGCGCCAGGGAAATCCAGCCCCAGCATTTT. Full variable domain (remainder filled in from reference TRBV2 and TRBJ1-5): EPEVTQTPSHQVTQMGQEVILRCVPISNHLYFYWYRQILGQKVEFLVSFYNNEISEKSEIFDDQFSVERPDGSNFTLKIRSTKLEDSAMYFCASSAREIQPQHFGDGTRLSIL.

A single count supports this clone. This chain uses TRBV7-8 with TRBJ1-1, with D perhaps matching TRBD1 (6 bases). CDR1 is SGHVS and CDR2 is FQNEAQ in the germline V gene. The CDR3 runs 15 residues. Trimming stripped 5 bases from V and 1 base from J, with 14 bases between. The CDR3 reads CASSVWDTGNTEAFF. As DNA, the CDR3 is TGTGCCAGCAGCGTATGGGACACTGGGAACACTGAAGCTTTCTTT.

Written as DNA, the CDR3 is TGTGCCACCGCCTGGGGCTACCAAGAGACCCAGTACTTC. Protein sequence: CATAWGYQETQYF. V usage is TRBV15 and J usage is TRBJ2-5, with D possibly being TRBD1 (5 bases). The CDR3 runs 13 residues. V dropped 8 bases and J dropped 0 bases, with 10 bases sitting between them. Germline V gene sequence: CDR1 LNHNV, CDR2 YYDKDF (reference sequence).

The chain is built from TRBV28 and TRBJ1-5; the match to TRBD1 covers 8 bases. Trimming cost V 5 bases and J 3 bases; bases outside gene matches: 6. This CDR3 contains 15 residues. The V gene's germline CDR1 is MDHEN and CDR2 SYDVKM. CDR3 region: CASSPQGAANQPQHF. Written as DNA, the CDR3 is TGTGCCAGCAGTCCGCAGGGGGCGGCCAATCAGCCCCAGCATTTT.

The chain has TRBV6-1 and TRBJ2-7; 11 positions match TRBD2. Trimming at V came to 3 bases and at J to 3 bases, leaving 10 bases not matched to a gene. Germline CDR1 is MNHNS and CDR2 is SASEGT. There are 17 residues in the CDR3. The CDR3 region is CASSEYSGTSGIYEQYF. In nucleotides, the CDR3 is TGTGCCAGCAGTGAGTATTCCGGGACTAGCGGAATCTACGAGCAGTACTTC.

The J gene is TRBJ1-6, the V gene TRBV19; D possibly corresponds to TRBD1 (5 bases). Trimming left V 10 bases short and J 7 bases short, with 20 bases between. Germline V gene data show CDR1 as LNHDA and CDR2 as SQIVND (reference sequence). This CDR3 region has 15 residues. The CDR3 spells CATTLVWGRNSPLHF. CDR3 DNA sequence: TGTGCCACCACACTCGTTTGGGGGAGGAATTCACCCCTCCACTTT.

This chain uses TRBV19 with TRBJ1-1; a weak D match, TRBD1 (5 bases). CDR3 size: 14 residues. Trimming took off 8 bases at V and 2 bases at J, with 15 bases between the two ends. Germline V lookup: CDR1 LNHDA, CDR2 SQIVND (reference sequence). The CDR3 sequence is CASHRFGSNTEAFF. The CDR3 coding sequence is TGTGCCAGTCACAGGTTCGGGAGCAACACTGAAGCTTTCTTT. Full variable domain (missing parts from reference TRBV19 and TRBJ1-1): DGGITQSPKYLFRKEGQNVTLSCEQNLNHDAMYWYRQDPGQGLRLIYYSQIVNDFQKGDIAEGYSVSREKKESFPLTVTSAQKNPTAFYLCASHRFGSNTEAFFGQGTRLTVV.

Here the CDR3 reads CASSISGTVNTEAFF. The CDR3 DNA reads TGTGCCAGTAGTATCTCCGGGACAGTTAACACTGAAGCTTTCTTT. The J gene is TRBJ1-1, the V gene TRBV19; TRBD1 aligns across 7 bases. J was trimmed by 2 bases and V by 3 bases; bases with no gene match: 6. The CDR3 has 15 amino acids. In germline, CDR1 is LNHDA, CDR2 SQIVND (reference sequence).

The CDR3 protein is CASRLVARRPRQGSYGYTF. CDR3 sequence (DNA): TGTGCAAGTCGCTTAGTGGCTCGAAGGCCCAGACAGGGCAGCTATGGCTACACCTTC. The chain couples TRBV12-2 to TRBJ1-2; TRBD1, the D gene given by the table, was not confirmed from the DNA. TRBV12-2 is designated a pseudogene. This CDR3 is built from 19 residues.